The sample holds a few counts of the clone carrying this T cell receptor beta chain. What it recognizes is unknown. The sample originates from a study of cytomegalovirus exposure and HLA in healthy donors. Whole-study findings and limits: In a later analysis, CMV-associated beta chains were mostly HLA-associated, it appeared. Later genetic work tied a missense DCLRE1C variant to beta-chain V and J trimming. In an earlier analysis, in 587 donors, most V segments appeared productive either ~90% or ~30% of the time. Some TCR beta chains (over 150 of them) were listed as cytomegalovirus-associated.

The CDR3 runs 15 residues. Germline V gives CDR1 GTSNPN, CDR2 SVGIG (reference sequence). V shed 0 bases and J shed 10 bases, with 16 bases lying between them. A multiplex PCR was run with 60 Vbeta primers and 13 Jbeta primers. Data came from immunoSEQ multiplex PCR; TCRdb stores just in-frame clones and leaves some out. Here the sample spans 130,000 to 150,000 clones, almost 80% being singletons. Sequenced sample: PBMCs. The source is a middle-aged woman in good health and CMV-seropositive. The chain uses TRBV30 and TRBJ1-6, with D perhaps matching TRBD1 (6 bases). The CDR3, as DNA: TGTGCCTGGAGTGTTTCCGGGACAAGCGAGTCACCCCTCCACTTT. Its translation is CAWSVSGTSESPLHF. Full variable domain (missing parts from reference TRBV30 and TRBJ1-6): SQTIHQWPATLVQPVGSPLSLECTVEGTSNPNLYWYRQAAGRGLQLLFYSVGIGQISSEVPQNLSASRPQDRQFILSSKKLLLSDSGFYLCAWSVSGTSESPLHFGNGTRLTVT.